The 19 T cell receptor beta chains below were found in one sample sequenced in a study of T cell responses to AZD1222 COVID-19 vaccine. The repertoire was sequenced with immunoSEQ multiplex PCR; TCRdb's copy has only in-frame clones and lacks some. The sample yields about 120,000 clones, roughly nine tenths seen once. This material consisted of peripheral blood, taken on day 0 of AZD1222 vaccination. These receptors originate from an adult in good health.

The chain has TRBV28 and TRBJ2-1, with D perhaps assigned TRBD1 or TRBD2 (5 bases each). Trimming removed 7 bases at V and 7 bases at J, with 14 bases between. Germline assignment: CDR1 MDHEN and CDR2 SYDVKM. This CDR3 contains 13 residues. The CDR3 nucleotides read TGTGCCAGCAATGAGGGGCGACTTAATGAGCAGTTCTTC. Protein product: CASNEGRLNEQFF.

This clone was seen a single time. This sequence joins TRBV24-1 and TRBJ2-5; D gene uncertain. The CDR3 has 15 amino acids. Germline V lookup: CDR1 KGHDR, CDR2 SFDVKD. Trimming removed 4 bases at V and 1 base at J, with 12 bases between. The CDR3 coding sequence is TGTGCCACCAGTGACCCCGGAAGGGTCCAAGAGACCCAGTACTTC. It yields the protein CATSDPGRVQETQYF.

The rearrangement uses TRBV9 and TRBJ1-1; D is unresolved. The CDR3 totals 14 residues. With 0 bases removed from V and 2 bases from J, the gap between germline ends came to 8 bases. CDR1 SGDLS and CDR2 YYNGEE come from the germline V gene. CDR3 sequence (DNA): TGTGCCAGCAGCGTAGCGCCGGGAAACACTGAAGCTTTCTTT. Translating it yields CASSVAPGNTEAFF.

The chain is built from TRBV28 and TRBJ2-2, with 8 bases identical to TRBD2. The CDR3 length is 16 residues. Germline CDR1 MDHEN, CDR2 SYDVKM. After removal of 4 bases from V and 5 bases from J, the junction contained 9 bases not matched to a gene. This CDR3 is CASSSLSGRGTGELFF. CDR3 nucleotides: TGTGCCAGCAGTTCCTTAAGCGGGAGAGGTACCGGGGAGCTGTTTTTT.

As regards this clone: The sample carries other DNA sequences with the same CDR3. The gene calls are TRBV5-4 and TRBJ1-6; 9 nucleotides line up with TRBD1. Trimming removed 4 bases from V and 7 bases from J; junction bases left unmatched: 3. The CDR3 contains 14 residues. Per the germline V gene, CDR1 is SGHNT and CDR2 is YYREEE (reference sequence). Here the CDR3 reads CASSPGQGNSPLHF. The CDR3 bases are TGTGCCAGCAGCCCAGGACAGGGGAATTCACCCCTCCACTTT.

In its sample, this clone was seen once. The gene calls are TRBV27 and TRBJ1-2; 8 bases are a match to TRBD1. The CDR3 is made up of 13 amino acids. CDR1 is MNHEY and CDR2 is SMNVEV in the germline V gene (reference sequence). The J segment lost 7 bases and the V segment lost 1 base, leaving 2 bases of the junction unmatched. DNA for the CDR3: TGTGCCAGCAGTTTATACAGGGGGGGTGGCTACACCTTC. Translating gives CASSLYRGGGYTF.

The chain carries TRBV3-1 (or the pseudogene TRBV3-2) and TRBJ2-7; the D gene is possibly TRBD2 (6 bases). The ends were cut back, 4 bases at V and 7 bases at J, with 11 bases in the middle. The CDR3 spans 12 residues. Germline loops: CDR1 LGHDT, CDR2 YNNKEL (reference sequence). The CDR3: CASSPRAGEQYF. The CDR3 region has the DNA TGTGCCAGCAGCCCCAGGGCGGGGGAGCAGTACTTC.

This clone was counted a few times. CDR3 amino acids: CATQAGTSGTDTQYF. In DNA form, the CDR3 reads TGTGCCACTCAGGCCGGGACTAGCGGCACAGATACGCAGTATTTT. The rearrangement uses TRBV24-1 and TRBJ2-3, with 10 bases fitting TRBD2. The germline gives CDR1 KGHDR, CDR2 SFDVKD. V lost 10 bases to trimming and J lost 1 base; unmatched junction nucleotides: 7. This CDR3 region has 15 residues.

Written as DNA, the CDR3 is TGTGCCAGCAGCCCCCCGGGACAGGGTCGAAACATTCAGTACTTC. This gives the protein CASSPPGQGRNIQYF. The chain couples TRBV11-2 to TRBJ2-4, with TRBD1 matching 9 bases. From germline, CDR1 is SGHAT and CDR2 FQNNGV. The CDR3 sequence is 15 residues long. After removal of 5 bases from V and 6 bases from J, the junction contained 8 bases not matched to a gene.

The gene calls are TRBV14 and TRBJ1-1, with D uncertain. This CDR3 spans 15 amino acids. V gave up 3 bases and J gave up 0 bases, with 11 bases separating them. The germline CDR1 and CDR2 sequences are SGHDN and FVKESK. This CDR3 is CASSHTSLMNTEAFF. CDR3 nucleotides: TGTGCCAGCAGCCATACTAGTCTCATGAACACTGAAGCTTTCTTT.

CDR3 protein: CAWSVGSSRFYGYTF. The CDR3 DNA follows: TGTGCCTGGAGTGTTGGTAGCAGCCGTTTTTATGGCTACACCTTC. J is TRBJ1-2 and V is TRBV30; D remains ambiguous. The length of the CDR3 is 15 residues. The germline V and J ends were trimmed by 0 bases and 5 bases, with 16 bases remaining between them. The V gene's germline CDR1 is GTSNPN and CDR2 SVGIG (reference sequence).

The chain uses TRBV2 and TRBJ1-1; a possible D gene is TRBD1 (6 bases). V was trimmed by 8 bases and J by 6 bases, leaving 16 bases between them. This CDR3 contains 13 residues. Germline CDR1 and CDR2: SNHLY and FYNNEI. CDR3 in DNA: TGTGCCAGCTCAACGGGGGCGAGGGCTGAAGCTTTCTTT. Protein product: CASSTGARAEAFF.

CDR3 DNA: TGTGCCAGCAGTGCAGACAGGGCATATGGCTACACCTTC. Its protein product is CASSADRAYGYTF. This rearrangement joins TRBV2 to TRBJ1-2, with TRBD1 matching over 7 bases. Trimming cost V 4 bases and J 5 bases; bases outside gene matches: 4. The CDR3 extends over 13 amino acids. The germline CDR1 and CDR2 sequences are SNHLY and FYNNEI.

The genes are TRBV13 and TRBJ2-1; the D is unclear. The CDR3 runs to 14 residues. The germline V gene has CDR1 PRHDT and CDR2 FYEKMQ (reference sequence). Trimming cost V 5 bases and J 8 bases, with 16 bases left between them. The CDR3 DNA follows: TGTGCCAGCAGCCCCCCCCACTTTGGCGATGAGCAGTTCTTC. Amino acid sequence: CASSPPHFGDEQFF.

The chain joins TRBV24-1 to TRBJ2-3; D unresolved. V was pared by 1 base and J by 0 bases, with 10 bases between. CDR3 length equals 16 residues. Germline CDR1 reads KGHDR; CDR2 reads SFDVKD. The CDR3 sequence is CATSDFDSVSTDTQYF. Here the CDR3 DNA reads TGTGCCACCAGTGATTTCGACTCCGTCAGCACAGATACGCAGTATTTT.

This chain links TRBV7-8 with TRBJ1-6, with D possibly TRBD1 on 6 matching bases. V gave up 4 bases and J gave up 5 bases, with 9 bases separating them. The germline V gene encodes CDR1 SGHVS and CDR2 FQNEAQ. This CDR3 region has 14 residues. The CDR3 region is CASSSYRDNSPLHF. Written as DNA, the CDR3 is TGTGCCAGCAGCTCTTACAGGGATAATTCACCCCTCCACTTT.

The gene calls are TRBV28 and TRBJ2-5; 7 nucleotides agree with TRBD1. The CDR3 extends over 13 amino acids. Germline CDR1 and CDR2: MDHEN and SYDVKM. The junction had 8 bases not matched to a gene; V was cut back by 9 bases and J by 4 bases. The CDR3 DNA reads TGTGCCAGTCAGGGGGTGAGAGGAGAGACCCAGTACTTC. It is translated as CASQGVRGETQYF.

The chain joins TRBV18 to TRBJ2-1; a possible D gene is TRBD2 (5 bases). This CDR3 contains 14 residues. CDR1 and CDR2 from the germline V gene are KGHSH and LQKENI. Trimming shortened V by 1 base and J by 7 bases, and 11 bases separated the two germline ends. Here the CDR3 DNA reads TGTGCCAGCTCACCACTCCCTAGCAGGAATGAGCAGTTCTTC. Encoded protein: CASSPLPSRNEQFF. Using reference TRBV18 and TRBJ2-1 for the parts outside the CDR3, the full variable domain is NAGVMQNPRHLVRRRGQEARLRCSPMKGHSHVYWYRQLPEEGLKFMVYLQKENIIDESGMPKERFSAEFPKEGPSILRIQQVVRGDSAAYFCASSPLPSRNEQFFGPGTRLTVL.

The rearrangement uses TRBV7-3 and TRBJ2-1, with TRBD2 identical over 11 bases. J gave up 7 bases and V 5 bases, and 4 bases lay outside the gene matches. Germline V gene sequence: CDR1 SGHTA, CDR2 FQGTGA. The CDR3 is 14 amino acids. The CDR3, as DNA: TGTGCCAGCAGCACCCTAGCGGGGGGTAATGAGCAGTTCTTC. Protein product: CASSTLAGGNEQFF. Together with reference TRBV7-3 and TRBJ2-1, the CDR3 gives the full variable domain: GAGVSQTPSNKVTEKGKYVELRCDPISGHTALYWYRQSLGQGPEFLIYFQGTGAADDSGLPNDRFFAVRPEGSVSTLKIQRTERGDSAVYLCASSTLAGGNEQFFGPGTRLTVL.